This T cell receptor beta chain is drawn from a study of blood T cell repertoires in COVID-19. Profiling relied on immunoSEQ multiplex PCR, and the TCRdb table lists in-frame clones only, not all of them. The data show fewer than 350,000 clones, 80% to 90% seen once. The clonotype comes from a man aged 35 to 55 with acute or convalescent COVID-19. Input material: peripheral blood.

CDR3 bases: TGTGCCACCATTCCGGGACAGGCGAACACCGGGGAGCTGTTTTTT. Protein product: CATIPGQANTGELFF. The rearrangement uses TRBV10-3 and TRBJ2-2; TRBD1 aligns across 8 bases. Germline CDR1 ENHRY, CDR2 SYGVKD. The V segment lost 10 bases and the J segment 0 bases; nucleotides outside the gene matches: 7. The CDR3 has 15 amino acids.